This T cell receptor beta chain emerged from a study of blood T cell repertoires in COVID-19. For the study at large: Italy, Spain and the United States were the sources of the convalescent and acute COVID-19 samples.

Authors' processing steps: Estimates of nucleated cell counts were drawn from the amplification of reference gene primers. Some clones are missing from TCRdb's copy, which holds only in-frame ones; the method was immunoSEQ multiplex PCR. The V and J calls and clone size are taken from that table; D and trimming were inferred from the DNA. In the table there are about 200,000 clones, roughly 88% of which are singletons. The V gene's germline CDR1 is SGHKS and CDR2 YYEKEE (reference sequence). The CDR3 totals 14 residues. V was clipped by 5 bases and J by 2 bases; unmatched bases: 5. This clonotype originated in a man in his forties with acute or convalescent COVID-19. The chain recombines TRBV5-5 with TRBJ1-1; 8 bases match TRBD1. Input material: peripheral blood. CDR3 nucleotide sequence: TGTGCCAGCAGTGGGACAGGCGCTAACACTGAAGCTTTCTTT. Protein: CASSGTGANTEAFF.